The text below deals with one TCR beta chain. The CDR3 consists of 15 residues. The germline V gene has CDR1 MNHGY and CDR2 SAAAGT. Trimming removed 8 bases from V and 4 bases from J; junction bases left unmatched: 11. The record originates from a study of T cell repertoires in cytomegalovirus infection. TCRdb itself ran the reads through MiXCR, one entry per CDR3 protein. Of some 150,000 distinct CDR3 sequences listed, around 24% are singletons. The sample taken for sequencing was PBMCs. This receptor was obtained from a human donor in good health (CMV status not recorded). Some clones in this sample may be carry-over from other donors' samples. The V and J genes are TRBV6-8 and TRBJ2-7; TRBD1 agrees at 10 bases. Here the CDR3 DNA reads TGTGCCAGCCGAGCAGGTGGGGGACAGGGGTACGAGCAGTACTTC. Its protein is CASRAGGGQGYEQYF.